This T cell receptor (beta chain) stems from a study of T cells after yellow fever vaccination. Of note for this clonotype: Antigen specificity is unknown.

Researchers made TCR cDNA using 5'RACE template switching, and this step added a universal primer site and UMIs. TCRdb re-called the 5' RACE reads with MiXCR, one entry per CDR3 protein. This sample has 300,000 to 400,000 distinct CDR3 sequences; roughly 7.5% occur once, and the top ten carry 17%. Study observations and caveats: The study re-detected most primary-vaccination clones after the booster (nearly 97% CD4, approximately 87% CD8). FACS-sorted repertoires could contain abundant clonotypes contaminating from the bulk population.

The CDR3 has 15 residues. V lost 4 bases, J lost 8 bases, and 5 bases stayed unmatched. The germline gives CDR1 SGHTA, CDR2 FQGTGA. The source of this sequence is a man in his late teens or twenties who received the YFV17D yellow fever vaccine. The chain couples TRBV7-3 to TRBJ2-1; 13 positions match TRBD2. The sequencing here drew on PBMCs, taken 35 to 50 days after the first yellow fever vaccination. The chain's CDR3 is CASSSGLAGSDEQFF. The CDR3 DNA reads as TGTGCCAGCAGCTCGGGACTAGCGGGAAGCGATGAGCAGTTCTTC.